This T cell receptor (beta chain) was observed in a study of blood T cell repertoires in COVID-19. Whole-study context: COVID-19 samples, acute and convalescent, were from the United States, Italy and Spain.

In the original analysis: Reference gene primer amplification in the assay estimated nucleated cell counts. Generated by immunoSEQ multiplex PCR, the TCRdb table keeps only in-frame clones and is missing some. The V and J calls and clone size were taken over from that table, and D and trimming were inferred from the DNA. The data hold 400,000 to 500,000 clones, with approximately 90% observed a single time. This CDR3 is built from 13 residues. The V end was cut by 6 bases, the J end by 4 bases, with 12 bases between. In germline, CDR1 is KGHSH, CDR2 LQKENI. Cohort allocation depended upon clinical history that participants reported. Cohort 3 recovery required two negative PCRs, clearance, or symptom resolution.

The receptor comes from a woman aged 35 to 49 who had recovered from COVID-19. The chain links TRBV18 to TRBJ1-1, with a weak D call TRBD1 (5 bases). Sequencing was performed on PBMCs or T cells enriched from blood (not recorded which). CDR3 residues: CASSDGRGTEAFF. DNA of the CDR3: TGTGCCAGCTCGGATGGGAGGGGCACTGAAGCTTTCTTT.